Shown below are 30 T cell receptor beta chains from a single sample sequenced in a study of identical twins. TCRdb analysed the 5' RACE reads with MiXCR anew, one entry per CDR3 protein. The sample holds 540,000 or so distinct CDR3 sequences, about 20% seen once. These records were also assigned to another study, of yellow fever vaccine responses in identical twins.

The sample comprised CD4+ T cells sorted from blood. Every receptor here comes from a woman aged 18-29 years in good health.

The chain has TRBV12-3 or TRBV12-4 and TRBJ2-5; D might be TRBD2 (7 bases). Trimming shortened V by 2 bases and J by 1 base, and 11 bases separated the two germline ends. The CDR3 totals 15 residues. The CDR3 coding sequence is TGTGCCAGCAGTTTATTTGCGGGGGCCCAAGAGACCCAGTACTTC. It encodes CASSLFAGAQETQYF.

The J gene is TRBJ2-5, the V gene TRBV29-1; the D call may be TRBD1 or TRBD2 (5 bases each). V was cut by 4 bases and J by 5 bases, with 23 bases left in between. This CDR3 spans 16 amino acids. Germline lookup yields CDR1 SQVTM and CDR2 ANQGSEA. The CDR3 nucleotides are TGCAGCGTTGGGTGGAGGCAGGGTGGTTCGGCTGAGACCCAGTACTTC. This sequence encodes CSVGWRQGGSAETQYF.

The chain carries TRBV28 and TRBJ1-3; weak D call: TRBD1 (5 bases). This CDR3 spans 15 amino acids. V was shortened by 4 bases and J by 0 bases, with 10 bases between the two germline ends. Germline loops: CDR1 MDHEN, CDR2 SYDVKM. The CDR3 protein is CASSSPGHSGNTIYF. The CDR3 coding sequence is TGTGCCAGCAGTTCCCCAGGGCACTCTGGAAACACCATATATTTT.

This chain uses TRBV28 with TRBJ2-6; the D is unclear. Germline CDR1 and CDR2: MDHEN and SYDVKM. Trimming shortened V by 5 bases and J by 0 bases, and 8 bases separated the two germline ends. The CDR3 is 15 residues long. The CDR3 nucleotides read TGTGCCAGCAGTCTTCTCTTCTCTGGGGCCAACGTCCTGACTTTC. Translating it yields CASSLLFSGANVLTF. Full variable domain (rest looked up from reference TRBV28 and TRBJ2-6): DVKVTQSSRYLVKRTGEKVFLECVQDMDHENMFWYRQDPGLGLRLIYFSYDVKMKEKGDIPEGYSVSREKKERFSLILESASTNQTSMYLCASSLLFSGANVLTFGAGSRLTVL.

The V and J genes are TRBV4-1 and TRBJ2-1; TRBD2 agrees at 8 bases. Germline V gene lookup returns CDR1 MGHRA and CDR2 YSYEKL. V was clipped by 4 bases and J by 6 bases; unmatched bases: 11. This CDR3 is built from 16 residues. The CDR3 DNA is TGCGCCAGCAGCCCTCTAGTCGGCGGGGGGCCCAATGAGCAGTTCTTC. Protein product: CASSPLVGGGPNEQFF.

The rearrangement links TRBV5-1 to TRBJ1-1; TRBD1 is a possible D gene (5 bases). The germline CDR1 and CDR2 sequences are SGHRS and YFSETQ. There are 14 residues in the CDR3. The V and J ends lost 0 bases and 9 bases respectively, with 15 bases between them. The chain's CDR3 is CASSLGDGTDQAFF. In DNA, the CDR3 is TGCGCCAGCAGCTTGGGGGATGGGACGGATCAAGCTTTCTTT.

This clonotype was seen a handful of times. This chain uses TRBV11-2 with TRBJ2-7; 7 nucleotides line up with TRBD2. The CDR3 is 14 amino acids. The V gene end was trimmed by 3 bases and the J gene end by 1 base; junction bases not matched to a gene: 3. Germline CDR1 reads SGHAT; CDR2 reads FQNNGV. CDR3 loop: CASSLGGISYEQYF. The CDR3 nucleotides read TGTGCCAGCAGCTTGGGGGGGATTTCCTACGAGCAGTACTTC.

The V call is TRBV12-3 or TRBV12-4, the J call TRBJ1-1; 8 nucleotides line up with TRBD1. Trimming took 6 bases from V and 2 from J; bases not matched to a gene: 5. The length of the CDR3 is 14 residues. CDR3 region: CASSWDRINTEAFF. Here the CDR3 DNA reads TGTGCCAGCAGCTGGGACAGGATCAACACTGAAGCTTTCTTT.

This rearrangement joins TRBV20-1 to TRBJ2-1, with TRBD2 identical over 12 bases. Germline values: CDR1 DFQATT, CDR2 SNEGSKA (reference sequence). The CDR3 loop spans 21 amino acids. V gave up 0 bases and J gave up 0 bases; unmatched junction bases: 15. CDR3 DNA: TGCAGTGCTAGAGAGGGGAAATCTAGCGGGGGGGCCCCAAGCTCCTACAATGAGCAGTTCTTC. It codes for CSAREGKSSGGAPSSYNEQFF.

The chain couples TRBV12-3 or TRBV12-4 to TRBJ2-7; 7 bases map to TRBD1. The CDR3 runs to 14 residues. With 5 bases clipped from V and 2 bases from J, the junction kept 6 bases outside the gene matches. The CDR3 DNA reads TGTGCCAGCAGTGGACGGGACAGACCCTACGAGCAGTACGTC. Translated, it gives CASSGRDRPYEQYV.

The chain has TRBV9 and TRBJ2-1; tentative D call: TRBD1 (5 bases). CDR1 and CDR2 (germline): SGDLS, YYNGEE. This CDR3 spans 16 amino acids. Trimming stripped 0 bases from V and 0 bases from J, with 10 bases between. The CDR3 DNA reads TGTGCCAGCAGCGTAGTAACAGGCAGCTCCTACAATGAGCAGTTCTTC. Residues: CASSVVTGSSYNEQFF.

This clonotype was found a few times. V and J are TRBV5-1 and TRBJ2-3; 9 nucleotides match TRBD1. Germline values: CDR1 SGHRS, CDR2 YFSETQ. V dropped 5 bases and J dropped 3; count of bases not matched to a gene: 4. CDR3 length: 14 residues. The CDR3 protein is CASRRDRATDTQYF. The CDR3 region has the DNA TGCGCCAGCAGGCGGGACAGGGCAACAGATACGCAGTATTTT.

The chain links TRBV12-3 or TRBV12-4 to TRBJ2-1; 7 nucleotides match TRBD2. This CDR3 has 14 residues. V lost 0 bases and J lost 10; bases outside the gene matches: 6. For the CDR3, the DNA is TGTGCCAGCAGTTTAGCGGGGGGGTCTCTCGAGCAGTTCTTC. As protein: CASSLAGGSLEQFF.

The chain uses TRBV5-1 and TRBJ2-5; no definite D call. This CDR3 has 16 residues. Germline CDR1 is SGHRS and CDR2 is YFSETQ. V shed 3 bases and J shed 0 bases, with 15 bases lying between them. CDR3 loop: CASSYGGRNDQETQYF. The CDR3 DNA is TGCGCCAGCAGCTACGGTGGCAGGAATGACCAAGAGACCCAGTACTTC.

The table lists this clonotype with a few counts. The chain joins TRBV6-2 or TRBV6-3 to TRBJ2-7, with 8 bases identical to TRBD2. CDR1 MNHEY and CDR2 SVGEGT come from the germline V gene. Losses at the gene ends were 3 bases for V and 2 bases for J; bases not matched to a gene: 15. CDR3 length: 18 amino acids. The CDR3 sequence: CASSYPGMMLAGAYEQYF. The CDR3 region has the DNA TGTGCCAGCAGTTATCCGGGGATGATGCTAGCGGGCGCCTACGAGCAGTACTTC.

The genes are TRBV29-1 and TRBJ2-1; D might be TRBD1 (6 bases). Trimming pared 5 bases from V and 5 bases from J, leaving 10 bases between. CDR3 size: 12 residues. From germline, CDR1 is SQVTM and CDR2 ANQGSEA. The CDR3: CSVRRTDNEQFF. The CDR3 DNA reads as TGCAGCGTTCGGAGGACAGACAATGAGCAGTTCTTC.

CDR3 residues: CASRPPGTGKNIQYF. The CDR3 nucleotides read TGTGCCAGCAGGCCACCCGGGACAGGGAAAAACATTCAGTACTTC. The rearrangement uses TRBV27 and TRBJ2-4; 9 bases fit TRBD1. The germline V gene has CDR1 MNHEY and CDR2 SMNVEV (reference sequence). This CDR3 comprises 15 residues. Trimming at V came to 6 bases and at J to 4 bases, leaving 7 bases not matched to a gene.

The rearrangement joins TRBV3-1 to TRBJ2-1; 8 nucleotides match TRBD2. V lost 5 bases to trimming and J lost 6 bases; unmatched junction nucleotides: 9. Per the germline V gene, CDR1 is LGHDT and CDR2 is YNNKEL (reference sequence). The CDR3 length is 15 residues. DNA for the CDR3: TGTGCCAGCAGCGCACGGACTAGCCGGGTCAATGAGCAGTTCTTC. It translates to CASSARTSRVNEQFF.

The rearrangement links TRBV6-5 to TRBJ2-7; tentative D call: TRBD1 (7 bases). This CDR3 has 15 amino acids. V dropped 3 bases and J dropped 4 bases, with 16 bases sitting between them. Germline V gives CDR1 MNHEY, CDR2 SVGAGI. This CDR3 is CASSYTRDRGYEQYV. The DNA of the CDR3 is TGTGCCAGCAGTTATACGCGGGACAGAGGTTACGAGCAGTACGTC.

The chain links TRBV3-1 to TRBJ2-6, with 8 bases fitting TRBD1. This CDR3 spans 15 amino acids. Germline CDR1 is LGHDT and CDR2 is YNNKEL (reference sequence). The J segment lost 2 bases and the V segment lost 5 bases, leaving 2 bases of the junction unmatched. CDR3: CASSTTGAGANVLTF. The CDR3 DNA follows: TGTGCCAGCAGCACGACAGGGGCTGGGGCCAACGTCCTGACTTTC.

This clonotype has more than one count but fewer than ten. This sequence joins TRBV18 and TRBJ2-5, with D possibly being TRBD1 (6 bases). The CDR3 consists of 14 residues. Germline CDR1 is KGHSH and CDR2 is LQKENI. V was trimmed by 6 bases and J by 2 bases, leaving 13 bases between them. The DNA of the CDR3 is TGTGCCAGCTCCCTCCACAGGGTGCAAGAGACCCAGTACTTC. Translated: CASSLHRVQETQYF.

The DNA for the CDR3 is TGTGCCAGTAGTAACTTAGCGGGTCCCCCCTACGAGCAGTACTTC. This gives the protein CASSNLAGPPYEQYF. The chain has TRBV19 and TRBJ2-7; TRBD2 matches 7 bases. Germline loops: CDR1 LNHDA, CDR2 SQIVND (reference sequence). Trimming took 4 bases from V and 2 from J; bases not matched to a gene: 8. This CDR3 has 15 residues.

The sample holds a few counts of this clonotype. The chain combines TRBV5-5 with TRBJ2-1; D is unclear. This CDR3 contains 15 residues. The V gene's germline CDR1 is SGHKS and CDR2 YYEKEE (reference sequence). With 1 base removed from V and 0 bases from J, the gap between germline ends came to 8 bases. DNA of the CDR3: TGTGCCAGCAGCTTGCAGCCGACCTCCTACAATGAGCAGTTCTTC. It yields the protein CASSLQPTSYNEQFF.

The chain combines TRBV10-2 with TRBJ2-3; D uncertain. Germline V CDR1 and CDR2: WSHSY, SAAADI. This CDR3 comprises 10 residues. The V gene lost 10 bases and the J gene lost 6 bases, with 8 bases spanning the gap. CDR3 loop: CATARDTQYF. In DNA form, the CDR3 reads TGCGCCACCGCTCGGGATACGCAGTATTTT.

V is TRBV27 and J is TRBJ2-7, with TRBD2 matching over 8 bases. With 7 bases clipped from V and 3 bases from J, the junction kept 8 bases outside the gene matches. This CDR3 region has 14 residues. Germline V gives CDR1 MNHEY, CDR2 SMNVEV (reference sequence). CDR3: CASKSREGVYEQYF. The CDR3 DNA reads TGTGCCAGCAAATCACGGGAGGGTGTCTACGAGCAGTACTTC.

The chain combines TRBV7-9 with TRBJ2-3; 10 nucleotides align to TRBD2. The germline V gene encodes CDR1 SEHNR and CDR2 FQNEAQ (reference sequence). This CDR3 spans 17 amino acids. The junction had 9 bases not matched to a gene; V was cut back by 5 bases and J by 1 base. CDR3 DNA sequence: TGTGCCAGCAGCCCAGCGGGGGGGACTAGCGGCACAGATACGCAGTATTTT. Translating gives CASSPAGGTSGTDTQYF.

The sample holds a few counts of this clonotype. The chain is built from TRBV27 and TRBJ2-1; 14 bases fit TRBD2. The germline gives CDR1 MNHEY, CDR2 SMNVEV (reference sequence). With 6 bases clipped from V and 4 bases from J, the junction kept 2 bases outside the gene matches. The CDR3 is 15 residues long. Here the CDR3 reads CASRGLAGVYNEQFF. The CDR3 region has the DNA TGTGCCAGCAGGGGACTAGCGGGGGTTTACAATGAGCAGTTCTTC.

V is TRBV20-1 and J is TRBJ2-5; 11 positions match TRBD2. J was trimmed by 5 bases and V by 0 bases; bases with no gene match: 5. The CDR3 runs to 15 residues. Per germline, CDR1 DFQATT and CDR2 SNEGSKA (reference sequence). The CDR3 loop is CSARDTSGSMETQYF. The CDR3 DNA is TGCAGTGCTAGAGATACTAGCGGGAGCATGGAGACCCAGTACTTC.

This clonotype has a handful of counts. The chain is built from TRBV5-1 and TRBJ2-6; 8 bases align to TRBD1. The germline V gene encodes CDR1 SGHRS and CDR2 YFSETQ. V trimming: 0 bases; J trimming: 4 bases; junction bases outside the gene matches: 12. The CDR3 has 19 amino acids. The CDR3 reads CASSLEPQGAEAGANVLTF. The CDR3 DNA is TGCGCCAGCAGCTTGGAACCCCAGGGGGCCGAGGCCGGGGCCAACGTCCTGACTTTC.

The chain uses TRBV4-1 and TRBJ1-2, with D uncertain. CDR1 is MGHRA, CDR2 YSYEKL, per germline. This CDR3 region has 14 residues. V shed 0 bases and J shed 7 bases, with 12 bases lying between them. The CDR3 sequence is CASSQDDNRRGYTF. The CDR3 bases are TGCGCCAGCAGCCAAGACGACAATCGTCGTGGCTACACCTTC.